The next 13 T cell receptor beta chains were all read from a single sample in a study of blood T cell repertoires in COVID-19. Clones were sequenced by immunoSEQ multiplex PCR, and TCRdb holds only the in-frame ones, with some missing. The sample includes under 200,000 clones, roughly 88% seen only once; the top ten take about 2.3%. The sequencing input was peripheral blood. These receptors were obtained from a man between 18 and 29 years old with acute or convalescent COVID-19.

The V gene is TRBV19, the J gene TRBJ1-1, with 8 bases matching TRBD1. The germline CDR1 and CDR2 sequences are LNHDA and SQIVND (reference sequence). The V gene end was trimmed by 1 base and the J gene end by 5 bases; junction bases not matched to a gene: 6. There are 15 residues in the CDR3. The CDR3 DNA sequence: TGTGCCAGTAGTATAGGGGGTAGGGACAGGACTGAAGCTTTCTTT. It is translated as CASSIGGRDRTEAFF.

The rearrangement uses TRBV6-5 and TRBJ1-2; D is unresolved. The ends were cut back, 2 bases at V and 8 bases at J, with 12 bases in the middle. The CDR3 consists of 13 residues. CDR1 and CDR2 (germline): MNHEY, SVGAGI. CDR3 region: CASSYGGRGGYTF. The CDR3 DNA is TGTGCCAGCAGTTACGGCGGCCGCGGCGGCTACACCTTC.

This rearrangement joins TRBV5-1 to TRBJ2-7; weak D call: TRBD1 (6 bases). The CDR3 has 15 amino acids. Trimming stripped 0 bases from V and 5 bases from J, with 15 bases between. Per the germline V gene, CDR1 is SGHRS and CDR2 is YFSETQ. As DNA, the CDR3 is TGCGCCAGCAGCTTGGATTGGACAGATGGTCACGAGCAGTACTTC. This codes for CASSLDWTDGHEQYF.

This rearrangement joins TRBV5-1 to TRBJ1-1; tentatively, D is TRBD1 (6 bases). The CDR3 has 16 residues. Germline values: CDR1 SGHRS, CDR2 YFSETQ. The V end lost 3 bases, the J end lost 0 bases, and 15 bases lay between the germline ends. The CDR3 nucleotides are TGCGCCAGCAGCTCTAGACAGGACATCATGAACACTGAAGCTTTCTTT. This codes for CASSSRQDIMNTEAFF.

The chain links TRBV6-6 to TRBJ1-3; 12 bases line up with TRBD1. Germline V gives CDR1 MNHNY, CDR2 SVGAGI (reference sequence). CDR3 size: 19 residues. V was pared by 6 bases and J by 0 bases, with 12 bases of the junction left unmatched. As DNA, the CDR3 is TGTGCCAGCAGACGATCATGGGGGACAGGGGGCCACTCTGGAAACACCATATATTTT. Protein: CASRRSWGTGGHSGNTIYF.

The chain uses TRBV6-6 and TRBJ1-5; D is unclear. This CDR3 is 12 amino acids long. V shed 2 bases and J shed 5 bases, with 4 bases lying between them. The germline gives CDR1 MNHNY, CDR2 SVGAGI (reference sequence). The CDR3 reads CASSYGHQPQHF. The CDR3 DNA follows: TGTGCCAGCAGTTACGGGCATCAGCCCCAGCATTTT.

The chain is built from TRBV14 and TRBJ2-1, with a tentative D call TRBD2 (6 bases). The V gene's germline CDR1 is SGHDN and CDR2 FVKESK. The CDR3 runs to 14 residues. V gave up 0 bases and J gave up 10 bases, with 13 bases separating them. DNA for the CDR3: TGTGCCAGCAGCCAAGATAGGGTAGGACTAGAGCAGTTCTTC. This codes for CASSQDRVGLEQFF.

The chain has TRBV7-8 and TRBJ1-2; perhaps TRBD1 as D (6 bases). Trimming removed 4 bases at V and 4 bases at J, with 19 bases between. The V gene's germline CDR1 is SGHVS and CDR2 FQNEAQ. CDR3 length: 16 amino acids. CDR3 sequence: CASSSVGGVVGYGYTF. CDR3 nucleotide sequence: TGTGCCAGCAGCTCCGTAGGGGGGGTGGTGGGCTATGGCTACACCTTC.

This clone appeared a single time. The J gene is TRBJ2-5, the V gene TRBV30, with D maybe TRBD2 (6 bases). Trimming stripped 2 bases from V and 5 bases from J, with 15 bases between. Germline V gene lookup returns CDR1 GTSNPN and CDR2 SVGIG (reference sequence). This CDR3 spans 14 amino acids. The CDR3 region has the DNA TGTGCCTGGAGTATCGGGAGCGAGTCGGAGACCCAGTACTTC. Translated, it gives CAWSIGSESETQYF.

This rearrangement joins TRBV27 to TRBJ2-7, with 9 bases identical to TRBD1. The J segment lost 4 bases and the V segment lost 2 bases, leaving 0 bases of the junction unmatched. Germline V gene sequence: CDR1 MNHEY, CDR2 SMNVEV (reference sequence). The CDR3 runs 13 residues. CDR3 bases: TGTGCCAGCAGTTTAGACAGGGGGTACGAGCAGTACTTC. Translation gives CASSLDRGYEQYF.

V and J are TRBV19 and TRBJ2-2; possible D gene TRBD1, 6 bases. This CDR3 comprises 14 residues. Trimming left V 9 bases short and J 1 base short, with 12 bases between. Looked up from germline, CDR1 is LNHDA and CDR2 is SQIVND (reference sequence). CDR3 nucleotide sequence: TGTGCCAGCGAAACAGGGATGAACACCGGGGAGCTGTTTTTT. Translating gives CASETGMNTGELFF.

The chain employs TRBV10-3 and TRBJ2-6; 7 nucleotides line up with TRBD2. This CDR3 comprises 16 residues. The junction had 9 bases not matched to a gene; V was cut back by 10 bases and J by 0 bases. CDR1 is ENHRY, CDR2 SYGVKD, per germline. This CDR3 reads CATEGGALSGANVLTF. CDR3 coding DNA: TGTGCCACCGAGGGAGGGGCCCTCTCTGGGGCCAACGTCCTGACTTTC.

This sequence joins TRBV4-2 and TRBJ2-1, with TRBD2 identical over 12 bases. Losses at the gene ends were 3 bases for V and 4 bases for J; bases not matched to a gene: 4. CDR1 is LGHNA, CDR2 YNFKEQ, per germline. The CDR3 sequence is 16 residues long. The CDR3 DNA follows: TGTGCCAGCAGCCAGGCCGGGACTAGCGGGTACAATGAGCAGTTCTTC. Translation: CASSQAGTSGYNEQFF.